This TCR beta chain stems from a study of cytomegalovirus exposure and HLA in healthy donors. The wider study: Unique TCRs numbering around 85 million, obtained from HLA-typed donors, made up an early data release. Study findings and constraints: Most sequenced TCRs were rare (though some public TCRs occurred in many donors). Researchers reported in a later analysis that a missense DCLRE1C variant was tied to TCR beta V- and J-gene trimming.

Researchers ran the PCR with 60 Vbeta and 13 Jbeta primers. Here immunoSEQ multiplex PCR was the method, and the copy in TCRdb shows in-frame clones only, minus some. This listing includes some 150,000 clones. There are 16 residues in the CDR3. Germline lookup yields CDR1 SEHNR and CDR2 FQNEAQ (reference sequence). Trimming shortened V by 5 bases and J by 3 bases, and 19 bases separated the two germline ends. For this clone: As yet, its antigen is unknown.

The sequencing sample was made of PBMCs. This chain joins TRBV7-9 and TRBJ1-1; D is unclear. This receptor was taken from a man in his forties in good health and CMV-seronegative. The CDR3 coding sequence is TGTGCCAGCAGCCCGTGGACCGCCGGGAGGGACACTGAAGCTTTCTTT. It yields the protein CASSPWTAGRDTEAFF.